The table lists the clone carrying this T cell receptor (beta chain) with a few counts. The antigen remains undetermined. This sample is drawn from a study of CD8+CD57+ T cells in acquired aplastic anemia. CDR1 and CDR2 (germline): SGHRS, YFSETQ. V lost 4 bases, J lost 2 bases, and 9 bases stayed unmatched. The CDR3 covers 15 residues. Whoever was chosen for sequencing had shown CD8+CD57+ cell expansion by flow cytometry. Blood samples were obtained from patients who had received no prior therapy. CDR3 and TCR beta VDJ profiling relied on genomic DNA as the template. MiXCR was run by TCRdb on the reads, yielding one entry per CDR3 protein. The table has about 200,000 distinct CDR3 sequences, over 55% seen once. Study results and caveats: Patients and controls were found to share around 30 CD8+ CDR3 sequences.

This sequence joins TRBV5-1 and TRBJ2-7, with 7 bases lining up with TRBD1. The clonotype comes from a human donor with aplastic anemia. Sample: sorted CD4+, CD8+, or CD8+CD57+ T cells (not recorded which) from PBMCs. The CDR3 DNA follows: TGCGCCAGCAGCGACGGGACAGCACAAGCCTACGAGCAGTACTTC. Translated: CASSDGTAQAYEQYF.